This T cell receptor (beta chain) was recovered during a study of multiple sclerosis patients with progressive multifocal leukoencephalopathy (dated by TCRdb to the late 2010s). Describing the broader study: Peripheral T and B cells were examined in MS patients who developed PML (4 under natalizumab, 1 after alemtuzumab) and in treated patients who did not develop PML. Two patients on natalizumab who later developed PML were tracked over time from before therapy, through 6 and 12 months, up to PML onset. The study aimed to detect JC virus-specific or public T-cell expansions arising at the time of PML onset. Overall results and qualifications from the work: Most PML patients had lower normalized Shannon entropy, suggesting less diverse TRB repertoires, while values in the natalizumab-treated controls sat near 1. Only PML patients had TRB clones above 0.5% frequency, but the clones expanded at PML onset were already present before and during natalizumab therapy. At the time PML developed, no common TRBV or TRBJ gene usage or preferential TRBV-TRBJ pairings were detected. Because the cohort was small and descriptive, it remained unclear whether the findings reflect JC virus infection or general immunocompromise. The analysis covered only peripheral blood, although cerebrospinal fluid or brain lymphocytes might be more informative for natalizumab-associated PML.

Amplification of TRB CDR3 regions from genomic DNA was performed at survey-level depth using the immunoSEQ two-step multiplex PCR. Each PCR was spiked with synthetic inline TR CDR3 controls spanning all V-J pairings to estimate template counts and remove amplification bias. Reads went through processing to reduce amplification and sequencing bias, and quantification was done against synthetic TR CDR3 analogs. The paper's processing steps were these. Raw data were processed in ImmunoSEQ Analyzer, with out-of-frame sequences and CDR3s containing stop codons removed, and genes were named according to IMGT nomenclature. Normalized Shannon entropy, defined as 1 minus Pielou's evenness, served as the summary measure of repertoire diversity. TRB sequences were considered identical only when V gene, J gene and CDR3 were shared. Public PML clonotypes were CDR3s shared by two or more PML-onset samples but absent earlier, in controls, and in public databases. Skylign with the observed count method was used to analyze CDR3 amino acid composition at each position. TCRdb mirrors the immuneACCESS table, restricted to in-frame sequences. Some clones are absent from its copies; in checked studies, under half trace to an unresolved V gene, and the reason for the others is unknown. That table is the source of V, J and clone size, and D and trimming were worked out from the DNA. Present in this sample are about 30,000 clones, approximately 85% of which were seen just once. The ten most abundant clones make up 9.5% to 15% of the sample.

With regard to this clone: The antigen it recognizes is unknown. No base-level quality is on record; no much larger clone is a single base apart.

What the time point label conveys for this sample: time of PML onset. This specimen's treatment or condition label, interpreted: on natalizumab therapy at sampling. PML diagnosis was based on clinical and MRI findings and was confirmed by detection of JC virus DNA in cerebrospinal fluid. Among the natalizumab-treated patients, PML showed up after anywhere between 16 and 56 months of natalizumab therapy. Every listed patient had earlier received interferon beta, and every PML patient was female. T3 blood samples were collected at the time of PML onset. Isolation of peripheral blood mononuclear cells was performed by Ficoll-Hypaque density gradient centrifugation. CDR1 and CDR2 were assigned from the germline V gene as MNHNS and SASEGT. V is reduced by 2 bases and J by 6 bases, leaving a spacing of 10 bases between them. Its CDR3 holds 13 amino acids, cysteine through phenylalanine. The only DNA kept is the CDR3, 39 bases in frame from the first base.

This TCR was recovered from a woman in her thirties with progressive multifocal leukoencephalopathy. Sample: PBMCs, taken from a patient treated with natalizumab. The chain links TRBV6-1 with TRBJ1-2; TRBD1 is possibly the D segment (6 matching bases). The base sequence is TGTGCCAGCAGTGAATTTAGGGGGAATGGCTACACCTTC. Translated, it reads CASSEFRGNGYTF.